Given below is one TCR beta chain in context. This sample is part of a study of blood T cell repertoires in COVID-19. Looking at the study overall: Donors in the United States, Italy and Spain gave samples during acute or convalescent COVID-19. From T cells, B-cell-depleted T cells, or PBMCs came the material, which was cDNA or gDNA.

Authors' methods: It was from reference gene primer amplification that nucleated cell counts were estimated. Method: immunoSEQ multiplex PCR; TCRdb's copy keeps in-frame clones and lacks some. V, J and clone size are taken as reported in that table, and D and trimming were inferred from the DNA itself. The sample yields about 59,000 clones, roughly 90% seen once. The CDR3 sequence is 12 residues long. CDR1 is LGHDT, CDR2 YNNKEL, per germline (reference sequence). V lost 8 bases to trimming and J lost 2 bases, with 9 bases between them. The rearrangement joins TRBV3-1 (or the pseudogene TRBV3-2) to TRBJ1-2; D is undetermined. The sequenced sample was peripheral blood. The origin of this receptor is a man at least 80 years old in a cohort sampled during active COVID-19. CDR3 sequence (DNA): TGTGCCAGCGGGAGTGGGAACTATGGCTACACCTTC. Its protein is CASGSGNYGYTF.